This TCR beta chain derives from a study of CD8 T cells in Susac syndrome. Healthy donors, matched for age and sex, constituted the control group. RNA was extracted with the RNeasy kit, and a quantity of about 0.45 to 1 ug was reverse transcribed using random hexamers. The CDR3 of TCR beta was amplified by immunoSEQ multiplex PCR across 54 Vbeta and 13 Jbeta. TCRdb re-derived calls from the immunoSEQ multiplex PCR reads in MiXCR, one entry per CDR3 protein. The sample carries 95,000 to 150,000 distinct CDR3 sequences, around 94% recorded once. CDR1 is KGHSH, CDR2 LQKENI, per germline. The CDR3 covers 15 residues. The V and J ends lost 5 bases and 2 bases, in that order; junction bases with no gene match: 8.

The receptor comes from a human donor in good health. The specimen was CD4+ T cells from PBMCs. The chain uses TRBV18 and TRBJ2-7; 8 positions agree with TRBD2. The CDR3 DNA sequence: TGTGCCAGCTCAAGCGGGAGACCGAACGCCTACGAGCAGTACTTC. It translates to CASSSGRPNAYEQYF. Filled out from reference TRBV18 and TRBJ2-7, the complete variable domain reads NAGVMQNPRHLVRRRGQEARLRCSPMKGHSHVYWYRQLPEEGLKFMVYLQKENIIDESGMPKERFSAEFPKEGPSILRIQQVVRGDSAAYFCASSSGRPNAYEQYFGPGTRLTVT.